Below are 10 T cell receptor beta chains sequenced from a single sample in a study of blood T cell repertoires in COVID-19. TCRdb's copy holds only in-frame clones and misses some; the assay was immunoSEQ multiplex PCR. The data hold 100,000 to 150,000 clones, with about four fifths observed a single time. The sequencing input was peripheral blood. These receptors all come from a human donor in a cohort sampled during active COVID-19.

A few counts support this clone. V and J are TRBV5-1 and TRBJ1-1; TRBD1 aligns across 7 bases. The trim removed 2 bases at V and 6 bases at J, leaving 10 bases unmatched. CDR3 length: 15 amino acids. In germline, CDR1 is SGHRS, CDR2 YFSETQ. The CDR3 sequence is CASSFRQQGVAEAFF. CDR3 coding DNA: TGCGCCAGCAGCTTTCGCCAGCAGGGGGTTGCTGAAGCTTTCTTT. The complete variable domain, with remaining parts taken from reference TRBV5-1 and TRBJ1-1, reads KAGVTQTPRYLIKTRGQQVTLSCSPISGHRSVSWYQQTPGQGLQFLFEYFSETQRNKGNFPGRFSGRQFSNSRSEMNVSTLELGDSALYLCASSFRQQGVAEAFFGQGTRLTVV.

The chain joins TRBV4-2 to TRBJ2-3, with TRBD2 identical over 8 bases. CDR3 size: 16 residues. With V trimmed by 1 base and J by 1 base, 4 bases remained unmatched. Germline V gene sequence: CDR1 LGHNA, CDR2 YNFKEQ. CDR3 loop: CASSQAGGSGTDTQYF. The DNA for the CDR3 is TGTGCCAGCAGCCAAGCGGGGGGGAGTGGCACAGATACGCAGTATTTT.

The gene calls are TRBV7-9 and TRBJ2-5; TRBD2 is a possible D gene (5 bases). Germline V gives CDR1 SEHNR, CDR2 FQNEAQ (reference sequence). V gave up 2 bases and J gave up 3 bases, with 7 bases separating them. The CDR3 is made up of 13 amino acids. The CDR3 bases are TGTGCCAGCAGCTTATTCGGGGAAGAGACCCAGTACTTC. This translates into CASSLFGEETQYF.

The chain employs TRBV10-3 and TRBJ2-2; tentative D call: TRBD1 (5 bases). Germline V gives CDR1 ENHRY, CDR2 SYGVKD. This CDR3 is built from 14 residues. Trimming left V 9 bases short and J 0 bases short, with 11 bases between. The CDR3 reads CAMQRQPNTGELFF. Here the CDR3 DNA reads TGTGCCATGCAGCGACAGCCGAACACCGGGGAGCTGTTTTTT.

The chain couples TRBV5-4 to TRBJ2-5; D is perhaps TRBD1 (6 bases). The ends were cut back, 4 bases at V and 2 bases at J, with 18 bases in the middle. The CDR3 totals 16 residues. The germline CDR1 and CDR2 sequences are SGHNT and YYREEE (reference sequence). The CDR3 DNA reads as TGTGCCAGCAGCATCGGTCAGGGGCTGGGGCAAGAGACCCAGTACTTC. This translates into CASSIGQGLGQETQYF.

The rearrangement joins TRBV3-1 (or the pseudogene TRBV3-2) to TRBJ2-1; 11 bases fit TRBD2. With 4 bases clipped from V and 4 bases from J, the junction kept 6 bases outside the gene matches. The CDR3 totals 16 residues. Germline lookup yields CDR1 LGHDT and CDR2 YNNKEL (reference sequence). As DNA, the CDR3 is TGTGCCAGCAGCCGCCAGCCTAGCGGGGGGTACAATGAGCAGTTCTTC. It yields the protein CASSRQPSGGYNEQFF.

The chain uses TRBV7-8 and TRBJ2-2; D perhaps matches TRBD1 (6 bases). Germline values: CDR1 SGHVS, CDR2 FQNEAQ. The length of the CDR3 is 14 residues. The ends were cut back, 6 bases at V and 1 base at J, with 9 bases in the middle. CDR3: CASRPQGNTGELFF. CDR3 bases: TGTGCCAGCAGACCACAGGGGAACACCGGGGAGCTGTTTTTT.

The chain joins TRBV14 to TRBJ2-1, with TRBD2 as a possible D gene (5 bases). CDR1 is SGHDN and CDR2 is FVKESK in the germline V gene. Trimming pared 2 bases from V and 6 bases from J, leaving 8 bases between. This CDR3 comprises 13 residues. The CDR3 protein is CASSQLASNEQFF. In DNA form, the CDR3 reads TGTGCCAGCAGCCAACTAGCAAGCAATGAGCAGTTCTTC.

This clone was seen once. V and J are TRBV7-2 and TRBJ1-1; D remains unclear. The CDR3 has 13 residues. The germline V gene encodes CDR1 SGHTA and CDR2 FQGNSA. V lost 2 bases, J lost 1 base, and 5 bases lay in between. CDR3 nucleotides: TGTGCCAGCAGCTTAACAACGAACACTGAAGCTTTCTTT. Residues: CASSLTTNTEAFF.

The chain is built from TRBV19 and TRBJ2-2, with TRBD2 matching over 10 bases. The CDR3 extends over 17 amino acids. Germline V gene lookup returns CDR1 LNHDA and CDR2 SQIVND (reference sequence). V trimming: 9 bases; J trimming: 0 bases; junction bases outside the gene matches: 10. The CDR3 bases are TGTGCCAGCCGCGGAGAGGGACTAGCGACGAACACCGGGGAGCTGTTTTTT. This sequence encodes CASRGEGLATNTGELFF. Using reference TRBV19 and TRBJ2-2 for the parts outside the CDR3, the full variable domain is DGGITQSPKYLFRKEGQNVTLSCEQNLNHDAMYWYRQDPGQGLRLIYYSQIVNDFQKGDIAEGYSVSREKKESFPLTVTSAQKNPTAFYLCASRGEGLATNTGELFFGEGSRLTVL.